This T cell receptor beta chain was identified in a study of Ad26.COV2.S vaccination and SARS-CoV-2 variants. Study-level points and caveats: There was a possibility that the TCR breadth and depth analyses underestimated total T cell responses.

Treatment reported: about 20 received Ad26.COV2.S at low or high dose, single or two shots; 5 received placebo; per-sample allocation not given. All samples were drawn on day 63, counting from the first vaccine or placebo injection. Recruitment in Boston yielded a donor of adult age, 18-55 years. Expression of Wuhan-strain SARS-CoV-2 spike came from the Ad26 vector that formed the vaccine. Some clones are missing from TCRdb's copy, which holds only in-frame ones; the method was immunoSEQ multiplex PCR. The sample has about 220,000 clones, around nine tenths seen once. For this clone: What it binds is unknown.

Germline CDR1 reads LNHDA; CDR2 reads SQIVND (reference sequence). Trimming removed 4 bases at V and 3 bases at J, with 13 bases between. CDR3 length equals 15 residues. The sample was peripheral blood, taken in a trial of Ad26.COV2.S vaccine versus placebo. This clonotype originated in a person between 18 and 65 years old who received the Ad26.COV2.S COVID-19 vaccine or a placebo. The chain is built from TRBV19 and TRBJ1-5; TRBD1 might be the D (6 bases). The CDR3 DNA is TGTGCCAGTAGTAAATCCTGGGACAACAATCAGCCCCAGCATTTT. This encodes CASSKSWDNNQPQHF.